These 32 T cell receptor beta chains came from one sample sequenced in a study of molecular identifiers for immune sequencing clone quantification. TCRdb reanalysed the PCR reads using MiXCR and keeps one entry per CDR3 protein. The sample holds approximately 63,000 distinct CDR3 sequences; 15% to 20% are singletons and the top ten take over 1.1%. Sequenced sample: naive CD8+ T cells from blood, with Jurkat cell RNA spiked in. As for subset: FACS-sorted CD8+CD4-CCR7+CD45RA+ naive T cells. All receptors derive from a human donor in good health. Some libraries in this study had Jurkat cell RNA spiked in.

A note on this clonotype: This may come from a read error, since a much larger clone is one base off. This chain links TRBV9 with TRBJ1-5; D ambiguous. Germline lookup yields CDR1 SGDLS and CDR2 YYNGEE. The CDR3 runs 14 residues. V was pared by 3 bases and J by 2 bases, with 9 bases between. Here the CDR3 reads CASSATPGNQPQHF. In nucleotides, the CDR3 is TGTGCCAGCAGCGCAACACCTGGCAATCAGCCCCAGCATTTT. The whole variable domain, filled in from reference TRBV9 and TRBJ1-5, reads DSGVTQTPKHLITATGQRVTLRCSPRSGDLSVYWYQQSLDQGLQFLIQYYNGEERAKGNILERFSAQQFPDLHSELNLSSLELGDSALYFCASSATPGNQPQHFGDGTRLSIL.

This clonotype was counted ten times or more. The chain carries TRBV29-1 and TRBJ1-5; D not resolved. This CDR3 has 13 amino acids. Between the trimmed V and J ends, which lost 6 bases and 4 bases, there was a span of 13 bases. Germline V gene sequence: CDR1 SQVTM, CDR2 ANQGSEA. The DNA of the CDR3 is TGCAGCGTCACTACCGGGAGTAATCAGCCCCAGCATTTT. Translated, it gives CSVTTGSNQPQHF.

In its sample, this clonotype was seen a few times. A much larger clone differs by one base, so this may be a read error. The V and J genes are TRBV24-1 and TRBJ2-1, with 11 nucleotides matching TRBD2. This CDR3 has 15 amino acids. Looked up from germline, CDR1 is KGHDR and CDR2 is SFDVKD. The CDR3 nucleotides are TGTGCCACCAGTGATGGGCTAGCGGGAGGCAATGAGCAGTGCTTC. Protein: CATSDGLAGGNEQCF.

This clonotype was seen many times. This chain uses TRBV27 with TRBJ2-7; 12 bases fit TRBD2. Germline values: CDR1 MNHEY, CDR2 SMNVEV (reference sequence). CDR3 size: 15 residues. V lost 4 bases to trimming and J lost 6 bases; unmatched junction nucleotides: 7. The DNA for the CDR3 is TGTGCCAGCAGTTACCTAGCGGGAGGGCCCTCCGAGCAGTACTTC. This gives the protein CASSYLAGGPSEQYF.

This clonotype was seen repeatedly, ten times or more. The V gene is TRBV20-1, the J gene TRBJ1-1; TRBD1 is a possible D gene (5 bases). Deletions cut 5 bases from V and 8 bases from J, with 21 bases between. Germline V lookup: CDR1 DFQATT, CDR2 SNEGSKA (reference sequence). The CDR3 covers 14 residues. CDR3 region: CSAQGTLRSSEAFF. The DNA for the CDR3 is TGCAGTGCTCAAGGGACCCTTCGCAGCTCCGAAGCTTTCTTT.

This clonotype was recorded at least ten times. The chain has TRBV28 and TRBJ2-5; the match to TRBD1 covers 8 bases. Germline values: CDR1 MDHEN, CDR2 SYDVKM. CDR3 length equals 14 residues. Trimming removed 3 bases from V and 2 bases from J; junction bases left unmatched: 2. Written as DNA, the CDR3 is TGTGCCAGCAGTTTGACAGGGGAACAAGAGACCCAGTACTTC. Its translation is CASSLTGEQETQYF.

This clonotype turned up a few times. The chain recombines TRBV28 with TRBJ1-1; unclear D gene. V lost 1 base to trimming and J lost 3 bases, with 6 bases between them. This CDR3 region has 13 residues. CDR1 and CDR2 from the germline V gene are MDHEN and SYDVKM. This CDR3 is CASSLSAYTEAFF. The CDR3 region has the DNA TGTGCCAGCAGTTTATCAGCATACACTGAAGCTTTCTTT.

This clonotype showed up many times. The chain employs TRBV4-1 and TRBJ2-2; D call uncertain. V dropped 4 bases and J dropped 6 bases, with 9 bases sitting between them. The CDR3 length is 13 residues. Germline-derived CDR1 and CDR2 are MGHRA and YSYEKL. DNA for the CDR3: TGCGCCAGCAGCCCCCTCATGTCCGGGGAGCTGTTTTTT. Protein sequence: CASSPLMSGELFF.

In the case of this clonotype: Since a much larger clone is just one base distant, this may be a read error. The J gene is TRBJ2-7, the V gene TRBV5-1; no reliable D call. The germline gives CDR1 SGHRS, CDR2 YFSETQ. The CDR3 consists of 14 residues. The CDR3 sequence: CASSPNQPSYERYF. CDR3 bases: TGCGCCAGCAGCCCCAACCAACCCTCCTACGAGCGGTACTTC.

There are a few counts of this clonotype. The chain recombines TRBV5-6 with TRBJ2-1, with 10 bases identical to TRBD1. Germline V gene data show CDR1 as SGHDT and CDR2 as YYEEEE. The CDR3 spans 16 residues. V lost 3 bases to trimming and J lost 8 bases; unmatched junction nucleotides: 11. The CDR3 nucleotides read TGTGCCAGCAGCTCCGACAGGGGGCCACTTCTCTATGAGCAGTTCTTC. It translates to CASSSDRGPLLYEQFF.

With regard to this clonotype: At one of its ends the junction is not consistent with the germline gene, which may arise from a read error. In DNA, the CDR3 is TGTGCTAGCAGCTTGGGACAGGGAAACGGGCAGTACTTC. Translation: CASSLGQGNGQYF. V usage is TRBV7-7 and J usage is TRBJ2-7; 9 bases are shared with TRBD1. CDR1 and CDR2 from the germline V gene are SSHAT and FNYEAQ (reference sequence). The CDR3 spans 13 residues.

In this sample, this clonotype turned up many times. The V and J genes are TRBV28 and TRBJ2-7; TRBD1 is a possible D gene (6 bases). The germline V gene encodes CDR1 MDHEN and CDR2 SYDVKM. V lost 9 bases to trimming and J lost 5 bases, with 17 bases between them. The CDR3 sequence is 13 residues long. The CDR3 is CASTVQGSHEQYF. The CDR3 nucleotides read TGTGCCAGTACTGTCCAGGGGTCCCACGAGCAGTACTTC.

This clonotype was detected ten times or more. V usage is TRBV7-9 and J usage is TRBJ2-7; 10 bases are shared with TRBD1. This CDR3 is 17 amino acids long. Germline CDR1 and CDR2: SEHNR and FQNEAQ (reference sequence). V trimming: 4 bases; J trimming: 3 bases; junction bases outside the gene matches: 12. The CDR3 is CASSSAPGTGVFYEQYF. The CDR3 DNA is TGTGCCAGCAGCTCGGCCCCCGGGACAGGGGTTTTCTACGAGCAGTACTTC.

The table lists this clonotype with many counts. V usage is TRBV4-3 and J usage is TRBJ2-1; the match to TRBD2 covers 12 bases. The CDR3 runs to 17 residues. Germline V gene data show CDR1 as LGHNA and CDR2 as YSLEER. V lost 2 bases and J lost 1; bases outside the gene matches: 3. CDR3 DNA: TGCGCCAGCAGCCAACTCCTAGCGGGAGGGTCCTACAATGAGCAGTTCTTC. Protein: CASSQLLAGGSYNEQFF.

This clonotype was observed many times. V gene TRBV15 combines with J gene TRBJ2-1; possible D gene TRBD1, 5 bases. Germline V gene sequence: CDR1 LNHNV, CDR2 YYDKDF (reference sequence). Deletions cut 0 bases from V and 8 bases from J, with 14 bases between. This CDR3 has 15 amino acids. The CDR3 region is CATSREGQGVDEQFF. CDR3 bases: TGTGCCACCAGCAGAGAGGGCCAAGGGGTCGATGAGCAGTTCTTC. Complete variable domain (other parts from reference TRBV15 and TRBJ2-1): DAMVIQNPRYQVTQFGKPVTLSCSQTLNHNVMYWYQQKSSQAPKLLFHYYDKDFNNEADTPDNFQSRRPNTSFCFLDIRSPGLGDTAMYLCATSREGQGVDEQFFGPGTRLTVL.

Remarks on this clonotype: A read error may account for a junction end that differs from germline. The V call is TRBV2, the J call TRBJ2-3, with no clear D. Germline assignment: CDR1 SNHLY and CDR2 FYNNEI. This CDR3 has 14 residues. CDR3 region: CVSSPQPNTDTQYF. The CDR3 DNA reads TGTGTCAGCAGTCCACAGCCCAACACAGATACGCAGTATTTT. Complete variable domain (other parts from reference TRBV2 and TRBJ2-3): EPEVTQTPSHQVTQMGQEVILRCVPISNHLYFYWYRQILGQKVEFLVSFYNNEISEKSEIFDDQFSVERPDGSNFTLKIRSTKLEDSAMYFCVSSPQPNTDTQYFGPGTRLTVL.

In this sample, this clonotype turned up many times. The rearrangement uses TRBV25-1 and TRBJ2-3; 14 bases map to TRBD2. Trimming removed 7 bases from V and 1 base from J; junction bases left unmatched: 4. The CDR3 is 16 residues long. Per the germline V gene, CDR1 is MGHDK and CDR2 is SYGVNS. The CDR3 region is CASNGLAGGGTDTQYF. In DNA, the CDR3 is TGTGCCAGCAACGGACTAGCGGGAGGCGGCACAGATACGCAGTATTTT.

This clonotype was found a few times. The chain has TRBV27 and TRBJ2-7; TRBD2 might be the D (6 bases). This CDR3 is built from 13 residues. Trimming took 5 bases from V and 0 from J, leaving 8 bases between them. Germline V gene data show CDR1 as MNHEY and CDR2 as SMNVEV (reference sequence). The CDR3 bases are TGTGCCAGCAGTACCGGGGGCTCCTACGAGCAGTACTTC. Protein sequence: CASSTGGSYEQYF.

This clonotype was counted at least ten times. V and J are TRBV28 and TRBJ2-5; TRBD1 matches 9 bases. Looked up from germline, CDR1 is MDHEN and CDR2 is SYDVKM. The CDR3 has 15 residues. V shed 3 bases, J shed 2 bases, and the junction held 4 bases outside the gene matches. CDR3 in amino acids: CASSFFGTGQETQYF. CDR3 DNA sequence: TGTGCCAGCAGTTTTTTCGGGACAGGGCAAGAGACCCAGTACTTC.

This clonotype appeared many times. The chain has TRBV29-1 and TRBJ2-7; D not resolved. CDR3 length: 15 amino acids. Germline V lookup: CDR1 SQVTM, CDR2 ANQGSEA. Trimming stripped 4 bases from V and 2 bases from J, with 18 bases between. Written as DNA, the CDR3 is TGCAGCGTTGTAACGGCCGGCGATGCAGCCTACGAGCAGTACTTC. Residues: CSVVTAGDAAYEQYF.

This clonotype has only one observation. This may be a read error: a much more frequent sequence differs by one nucleotide. The genes are TRBV30 and TRBJ1-1; 12 nucleotides agree with TRBD1. This CDR3 is 14 amino acids long. Per the germline V gene, CDR1 is GTSNPN and CDR2 is SVGIG (reference sequence). In DNA form, the CDR3 reads TGTACCTGGAGTGGCGGGACAGGGGGCATTGAAGCTTTCTTT. Encoded protein: CTWSGGTGGIEAFF.

The chain uses TRBV6-5 and TRBJ2-3, with 8 bases matching TRBD2. The germline V gene encodes CDR1 MNHEY and CDR2 SVGAGI. V gave up 2 bases and J gave up 4 bases; unmatched junction bases: 5. The CDR3 covers 15 residues. CDR3 residues: CASSYTGGPSDTQYF. The CDR3 region has the DNA TGTGCCAGCAGTTACACGGGAGGGCCTTCAGATACGCAGTATTTT.

A few counts support this clonotype. This rearrangement joins TRBV3-1 to TRBJ2-2; tentative D call: TRBD1 (5 bases). Germline CDR1 LGHDT, CDR2 YNNKEL (reference sequence). V lost 6 bases, J lost 0 bases, and 14 bases lay in between. The CDR3 runs 16 residues. The CDR3 region is CASRPGQTSNTGELFF. In nucleotides, the CDR3 is TGTGCCAGCAGACCCGGACAAACATCGAACACCGGGGAGCTGTTTTTT.

There are many counts of this clonotype. The chain combines TRBV19 with TRBJ2-3, with D maybe TRBD1 (6 bases). The germline V gene encodes CDR1 LNHDA and CDR2 SQIVND (reference sequence). The V gene lost 3 bases and the J gene lost 0 bases, with 19 bases spanning the gap. The CDR3 runs 18 residues. The CDR3 DNA reads as TGTGCCAGTAGTATCTACCGGACAGAAGTTTTTAGCACAGATACGCAGTATTTT. This sequence encodes CASSIYRTEVFSTDTQYF.

The chain couples TRBV7-9 to TRBJ1-4, with D perhaps TRBD1 (6 bases). V was trimmed by 5 bases and J by 8 bases, leaving 18 bases between them. CDR1 and CDR2 (germline): SEHNR, FQNEAQ (reference sequence). This CDR3 region has 15 residues. The CDR3 loop reads CASSPITGSGEKLFF. The CDR3 DNA follows: TGTGCCAGCAGCCCGATTACAGGGTCGGGGGAAAAACTGTTTTTT.

This clonotype was counted ten times or more. The chain couples TRBV9 to TRBJ1-1; D is perhaps TRBD1 (6 bases). The CDR3 loop spans 12 amino acids. Trimming cost V 2 bases and J 11 bases, with 13 bases left between them. Germline CDR1 and CDR2: SGDLS and YYNGEE. DNA for the CDR3: TGTGCCAGCAGCGTGGGCTACAGGGACGCTTTCTTT. It translates to CASSVGYRDAFF.

This rearrangement joins TRBV12-5 to TRBJ2-1; D ambiguous. CDR1 is LGHNT and CDR2 is FRNRAP in the germline V gene. V lost 6 bases and J 1 base, leaving 7 bases between the germline ends. The CDR3 covers 13 residues. DNA of the CDR3: TGTGCTAGTGGACAGCAATCCTACAATGAGCAGTTCTTC. Translating it yields CASGQQSYNEQFF.

In its sample, this clonotype was seen many times. This chain uses TRBV4-1 with TRBJ2-7; 7 bases are a match to TRBD2. J gave up 4 bases and V 4 bases, and 13 bases lay outside the gene matches. The CDR3 has 16 amino acids. Germline loops: CDR1 MGHRA, CDR2 YSYEKL. The CDR3 loop reads CASSPIGGIASYEQYF. The CDR3 bases are TGCGCCAGCAGCCCGATCGGGGGGATAGCAAGTTACGAGCAGTACTTC.

The sample holds many counts of this clonotype. The V and J genes are TRBV29-1 and TRBJ2-7, with D perhaps matching TRBD1 (6 bases). V shed 4 bases and J shed 4 bases, with 14 bases lying between them. The CDR3 length is 13 residues. The germline V gene encodes CDR1 SQVTM and CDR2 ANQGSEA. The chain's CDR3 is CSVGAGAQYEQYF. As DNA, the CDR3 is TGCAGCGTTGGGGCAGGGGCGCAGTACGAGCAGTACTTC.

In this sample, this clonotype turned up many times. V and J are TRBV30 and TRBJ2-1, with 11 bases aligning to TRBD2. CDR1 is GTSNPN and CDR2 is SVGIG in the germline V gene (reference sequence). V gave up 0 bases and J gave up 8 bases; unmatched junction bases: 3. This CDR3 has 14 amino acids. CDR3 amino acids: CAWSVLAGVYEQFF. The CDR3 nucleotides read TGTGCCTGGAGTGTACTAGCGGGAGTTTATGAGCAGTTCTTC.

This clonotype was counted at least ten times. The chain employs TRBV20-1 and TRBJ2-5; a weak D match, TRBD2 (6 bases). Trimming cost V 0 bases and J 5 bases, with 28 bases left between them. The V gene's germline CDR1 is DFQATT and CDR2 SNEGSKA (reference sequence). The CDR3 totals 19 residues. This CDR3 reads CSARDRGWTSGPGGETQYF. The CDR3 DNA follows: TGCAGTGCTAGAGATCGGGGTTGGACGAGCGGGCCAGGAGGGGAGACCCAGTACTTC.

This clonotype showed up just a few times. This may be a read error: a much more frequent sequence differs by one nucleotide. The V and J genes are TRBV6-5 and TRBJ2-3, with D unresolved. The V end lost 11 bases, the J end lost 5 bases, and 11 bases lay between the germline ends. The CDR3 is made up of 11 amino acids. Germline V lookup: CDR1 MNHEY, CDR2 SVGAGI. The CDR3 coding sequence is TGTGCCGCGGTGAATGGAGATACGCAGTATTTT. It translates to CAAVNGDTQYF.